The rows below give T cell receptor beta chains drawn from one sample of a study of vaccination effects on CD4 cells after COVID-19. The repertoire was sequenced with immunoSEQ multiplex PCR; TCRdb's copy has only in-frame clones and lacks some. The table lists around 11,000 clones, approximately 69% of them singletons. No antigen is known for these receptors. Sample: CD4+ T cells from PBMCs cultured with HCoV-229E spike peptides, taken before COVID-19 vaccination. These receptors originate from a human donor who received a COVID-19 vaccine. The CDR3 runs from the conserved cysteine through the conserved F or W.

>TRBV3-1/TRBV3-2|TRBJ2-1
CASSYAGGSMNEQFF
>TRBV10-3|TRBJ2-7
CAISGSGPYEQYF
>TRBV18|TRBJ1-2
CASSPSDTRGYTF
>TRBV29-1|TRBJ1-4
CSVEGQAGEKLFF
>TRBV20-1|TRBJ1-2
CSASVTEGGAYGYTF
>TRBV7-2|TRBJ2-7
CASSRSRSSSYEQYF
>TRBV27|TRBJ1-1
CASSHDRVGEAFF
>TRBV28|TRBJ1-5
CASSRTGKRQKNQPQHF
>TRBV28|TRBJ2-1
CASTTPGQGKYEQFF
>TRBV4-2|TRBJ1-5
CASSQGSNQPQHF
>TRBV28|TRBJ1-1
CASSPLHTEAFF
>TRBV7-7|TRBJ2-5
CASSLVGSGKQETQYF
>TRBV30|TRBJ1-3
CAWSGSGASSGNTIYF
>TRBV28|TRBJ2-7
CASSRFDGVGVGGYEQYF
>TRBV12-3/TRBV12-4|TRBJ2-1
CASTPLNEQFF
>TRBV18|TRBJ1-2
CASSPAEGLNYGYTF
>TRBV7-8|TRBJ2-7
CASSPWGISSYEQYF
>TRBV19|TRBJ2-3
CASSIRRTGGTDTQYF
>TRBV4-1|TRBJ1-2
CASTSLWVDPGGYTF
>TRBV9|TRBJ1-2
CASSAVTGTPKPAPYGYTF
>TRBV25-1|TRBJ1-6
CASSWGGSTLHF
>TRBV10-3|TRBJ1-6
CAISEGRGNSPLHF
>TRBV12-3/TRBV12-4|TRBJ1-1
CASSLQATEAFF
>TRBV3-1/TRBV3-2|TRBJ2-2
CASRLGTSGNTGELFF
>TRBV5-6|TRBJ2-1
CASSPVIGGGAYNEQFF
>TRBV5-1|TRBJ2-5
CASSLGTSGVETQYF
>TRBV6-4|TRBJ2-2
CASSGDRETGELFF
>TRBV28|TRBJ1-5
CASGWGDSNQPQHF
>TRBV6-2/TRBV6-3|TRBJ2-3
CASSYGGAGADTQYF
>TRBV5-4|TRBJ1-2
CASSPDRGYGYTF
>TRBV2|TRBJ1-1
CASTQGENTEAFF
>TRBV5-1|TRBJ2-3
CASSFSTDTQYF
>TRBV6-2/TRBV6-3|TRBJ1-2
CASSYARVENNGYTF
>TRBV11-3|TRBJ2-2
CASSLNTGELFF
>TRBV5-4|TRBJ2-7
CASSRDRGSSYEQYF
>TRBV2|TRBJ2-4
CASSEALLSVAKNIQYF
>TRBV18|TRBJ1-2
CASSATGTPAGGYTF
>TRBV6-2/TRBV6-3|TRBJ1-5
CASSYGMDRGRQPQHF
>TRBV5-1|TRBJ2-1
CASSPGGGGYNEQFF
>TRBV2|TRBJ1-2
CASRSMEAGYTF
>TRBV7-8|TRBJ1-6
CASTPWGERSPLHF
>TRBV6-5|TRBJ1-5
CASSYRVVGNQPQHF
>TRBV6-5|TRBJ2-7
CASSSGTSIIYEQYF
>TRBV19|TRBJ2-3
CASSPTGLTDTQYF
>TRBV21-1|TRBJ1-2
CASSKLGTGGYGYTF
>TRBV2|TRBJ2-3
CASSGEVTTAYTQYF
>TRBV7-9|TRBJ2-5
CASSYGTRQETQYF
>TRBV11-2|TRBJ2-7
CASSQRHSSYEQYF
>TRBV7-9|TRBJ2-1
CASSFRDRASNEQFF
>TRBV24-1|TRBJ1-2
CATSDSGDNYGYTF